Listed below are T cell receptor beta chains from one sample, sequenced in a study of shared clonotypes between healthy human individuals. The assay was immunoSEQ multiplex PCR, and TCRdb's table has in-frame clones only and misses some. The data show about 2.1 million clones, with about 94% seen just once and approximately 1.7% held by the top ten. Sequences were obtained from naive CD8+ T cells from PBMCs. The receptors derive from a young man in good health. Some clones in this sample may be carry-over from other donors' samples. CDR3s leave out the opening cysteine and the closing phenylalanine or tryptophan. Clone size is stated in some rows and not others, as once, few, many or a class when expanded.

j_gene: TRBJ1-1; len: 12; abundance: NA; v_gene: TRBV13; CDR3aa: ASSPREQNTEAF
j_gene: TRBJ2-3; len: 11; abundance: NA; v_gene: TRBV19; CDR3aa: ASNQGGSDTQY
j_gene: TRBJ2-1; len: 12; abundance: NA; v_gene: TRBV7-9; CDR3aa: AKTTVTLYNEQF
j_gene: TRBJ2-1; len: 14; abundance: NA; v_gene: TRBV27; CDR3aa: ASIDRTSGIWSEQF
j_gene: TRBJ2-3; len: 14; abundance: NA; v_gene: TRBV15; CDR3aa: ATSREVARATDTQY
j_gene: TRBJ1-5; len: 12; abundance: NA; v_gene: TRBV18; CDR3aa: ASSRVGGYQPQH
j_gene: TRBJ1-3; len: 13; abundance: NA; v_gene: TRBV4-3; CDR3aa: ASSQDRGPGNTIY
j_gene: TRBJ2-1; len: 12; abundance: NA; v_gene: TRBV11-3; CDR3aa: ASSLGLAGNEQF
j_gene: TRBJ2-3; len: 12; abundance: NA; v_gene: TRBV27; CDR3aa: ASRRQAGTDTQY
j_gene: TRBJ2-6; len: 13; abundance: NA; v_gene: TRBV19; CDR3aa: ASSIPPSGANVLT
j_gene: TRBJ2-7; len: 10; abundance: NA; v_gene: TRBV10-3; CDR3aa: AISEPGQGDY
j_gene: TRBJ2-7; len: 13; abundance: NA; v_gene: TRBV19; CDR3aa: ASSLDRGNVREQY
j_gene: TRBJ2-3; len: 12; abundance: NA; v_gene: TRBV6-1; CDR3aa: ASSELPPADTQY
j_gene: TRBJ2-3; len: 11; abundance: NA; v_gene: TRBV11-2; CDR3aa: ASSPRGQDTQY
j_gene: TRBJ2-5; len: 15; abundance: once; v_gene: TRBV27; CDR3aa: ASSLSVGGRALETQY
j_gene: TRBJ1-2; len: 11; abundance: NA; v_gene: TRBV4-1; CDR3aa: ASSQDPMGQES
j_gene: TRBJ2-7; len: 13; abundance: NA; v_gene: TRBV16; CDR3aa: ASSPGTSGAYEQY
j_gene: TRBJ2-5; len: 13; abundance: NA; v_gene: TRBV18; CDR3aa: ASSPNGRIQETQY
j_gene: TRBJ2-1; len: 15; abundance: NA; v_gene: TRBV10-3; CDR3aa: AISGGLAGGLRDEQF
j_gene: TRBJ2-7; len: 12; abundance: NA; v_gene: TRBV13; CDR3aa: ASSLSGSSYEQY
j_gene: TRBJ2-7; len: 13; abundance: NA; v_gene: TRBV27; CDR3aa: ASSPLDGRPGEQY
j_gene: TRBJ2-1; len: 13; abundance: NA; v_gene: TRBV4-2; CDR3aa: ASSPSGPPYNEQF
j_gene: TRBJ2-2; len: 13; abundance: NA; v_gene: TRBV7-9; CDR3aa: ATEGRGLNTGELF
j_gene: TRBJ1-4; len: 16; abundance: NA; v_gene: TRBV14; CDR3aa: ASSQPGDGSDNHEKLF
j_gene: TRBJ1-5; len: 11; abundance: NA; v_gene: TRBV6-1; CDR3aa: ASSEWVGQPQH
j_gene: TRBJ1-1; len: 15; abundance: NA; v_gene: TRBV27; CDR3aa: ASSFLGGGAMNTEAF
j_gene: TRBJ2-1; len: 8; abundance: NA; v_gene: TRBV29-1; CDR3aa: SADTTEQF
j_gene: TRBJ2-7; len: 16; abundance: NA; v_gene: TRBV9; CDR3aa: ASSRRVPTGTYRDEQY
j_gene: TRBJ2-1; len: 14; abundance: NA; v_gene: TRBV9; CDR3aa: ASSVEGLATYNEQF
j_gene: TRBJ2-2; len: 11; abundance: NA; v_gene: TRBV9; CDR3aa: ASSGLQVGELF
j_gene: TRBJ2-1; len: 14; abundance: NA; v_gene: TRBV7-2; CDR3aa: ASSLDRGQAYNEQF
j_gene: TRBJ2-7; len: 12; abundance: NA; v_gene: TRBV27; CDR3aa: ASSPGTESYEQY
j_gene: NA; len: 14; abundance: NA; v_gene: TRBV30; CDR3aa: GTTRFDRGIGYEQY
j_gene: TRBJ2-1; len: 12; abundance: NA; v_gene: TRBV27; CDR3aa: ASSLSSGRDEQF
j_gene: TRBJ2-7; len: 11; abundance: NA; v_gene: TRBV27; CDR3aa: ASSVRLAYEQY
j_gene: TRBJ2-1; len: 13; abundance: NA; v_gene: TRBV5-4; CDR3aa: ASTSGTSGINEQF
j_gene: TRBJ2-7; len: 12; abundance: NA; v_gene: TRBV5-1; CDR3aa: ASSSVGGLDEQY
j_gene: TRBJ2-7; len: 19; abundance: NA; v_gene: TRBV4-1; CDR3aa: ASSHSSPGKLKMSESYEQY
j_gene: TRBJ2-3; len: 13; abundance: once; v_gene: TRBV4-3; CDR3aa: ASSQGSWSPDTQY
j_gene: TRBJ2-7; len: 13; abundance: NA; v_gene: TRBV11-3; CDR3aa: ASSLGGIIGYEQY
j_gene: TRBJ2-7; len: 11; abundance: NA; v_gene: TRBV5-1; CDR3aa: ASSPGTNYEQY
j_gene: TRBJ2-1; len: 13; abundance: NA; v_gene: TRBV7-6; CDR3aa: ASSLGGARSDEQF
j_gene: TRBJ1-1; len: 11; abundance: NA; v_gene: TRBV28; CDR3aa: ASRMGQFAEAF
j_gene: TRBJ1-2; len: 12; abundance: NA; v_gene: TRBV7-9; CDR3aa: ASSLFGQQDGYT
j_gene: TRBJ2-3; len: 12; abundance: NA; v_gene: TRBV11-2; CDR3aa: ASSLEGGTDTQY
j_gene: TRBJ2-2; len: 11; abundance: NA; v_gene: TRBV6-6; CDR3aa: ASGFTNTGELF
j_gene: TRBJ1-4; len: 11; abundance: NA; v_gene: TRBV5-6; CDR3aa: ASSLLGNEKLF
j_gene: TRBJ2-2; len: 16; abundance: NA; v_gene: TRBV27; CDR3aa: ASTGGAIPIANTGELF
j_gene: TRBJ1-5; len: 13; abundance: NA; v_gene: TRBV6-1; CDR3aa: ASSNQGQINQPQH
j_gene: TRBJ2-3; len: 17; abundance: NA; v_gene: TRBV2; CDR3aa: ASGTTGWVLDRYTDTQY
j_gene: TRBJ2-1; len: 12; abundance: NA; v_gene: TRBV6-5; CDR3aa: ASSYRTGRNEQF